What follows describes a single T cell receptor (beta chain). Antigen unknown. The PCR ran on 60 Vbeta and 13 Jbeta primers. Measured with immunoSEQ multiplex PCR; TCRdb has only the in-frame clones, and not every one. The table includes 85,000 to 100,000 clones, approximately 86% detected once. This sample was included in a study of cytomegalovirus exposure and HLA in healthy donors. Study-wide findings and caveats: Within an earlier analysis, most TCR beta V segments proved productive either about 87% or about 30% of the time. Sequencing likely caused a cluster of highly shared sequence variants.

CDR1 is SGHTA, CDR2 FQGTGA, per germline. The CDR3 extends over 13 amino acids. J lost 8 bases, V lost 5 bases, and 8 bases had no gene match. This clonotype originated in a man aged 25 to 40 in good health and CMV-seropositive. This chain uses TRBV7-3 with TRBJ1-1; 7 positions match TRBD1. Sample: PBMCs. The CDR3 region is CASSPDRRSEAFF. CDR3 coding DNA: TGTGCCAGCAGCCCGGACAGGCGGTCCGAAGCTTTCTTT. The full variable domain, completed using reference TRBV7-3 and TRBJ1-1, is GAGVSQTPSNKVTEKGKYVELRCDPISGHTALYWYRQSLGQGPEFLIYFQGTGAADDSGLPNDRFFAVRPEGSVSTLKIQRTERGDSAVYLCASSPDRRSEAFFGQGTRLTVV.